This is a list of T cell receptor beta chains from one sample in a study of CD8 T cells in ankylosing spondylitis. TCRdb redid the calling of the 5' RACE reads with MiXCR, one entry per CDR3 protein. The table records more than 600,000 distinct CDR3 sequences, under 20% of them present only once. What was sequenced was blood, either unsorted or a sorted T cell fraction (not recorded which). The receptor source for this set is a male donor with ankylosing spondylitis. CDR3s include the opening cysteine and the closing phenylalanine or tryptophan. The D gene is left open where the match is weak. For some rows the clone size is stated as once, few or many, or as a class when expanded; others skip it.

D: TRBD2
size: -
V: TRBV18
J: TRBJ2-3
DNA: TGTGCCAGCTCACCGAGCGGGGGATGGGGCACAGATACGCAGTATTTT
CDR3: CASSPSGGWGTDTQYF

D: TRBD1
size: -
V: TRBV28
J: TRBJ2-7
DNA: TGTGCCAGCAGTTTATGGACAGGGCTAGAAAAGGACGAGCAGTACTTC
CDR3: CASSLWTGLEKDEQYF

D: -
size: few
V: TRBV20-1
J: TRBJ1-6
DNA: TGCAGTGCTGGTCTCAATTCACCCCTCCACTTT
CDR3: CSAGLNSPLHF

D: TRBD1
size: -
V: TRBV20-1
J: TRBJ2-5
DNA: TGCAGTTTCACCCCCGGGGACAGGGACGAAGAGACCCAGTACTTC
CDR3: CSFTPGDRDEETQYF

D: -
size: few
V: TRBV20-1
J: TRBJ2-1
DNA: TGCAGTGCTAGAGAGGGAGGGGGTCACCTACAGTTCTTC
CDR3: CSAREGGGHLQFF

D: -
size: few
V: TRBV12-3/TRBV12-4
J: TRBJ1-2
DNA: TGTGCCAGCAGTTTCGGGGGTACAGGGCAGGATGGCTACACCTTC
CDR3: CASSFGGTGQDGYTF

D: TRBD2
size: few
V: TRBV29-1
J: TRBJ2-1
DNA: TGCAGCGTACTAGCGGGAGTCAATGAGCAGTTCTTC
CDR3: CSVLAGVNEQFF

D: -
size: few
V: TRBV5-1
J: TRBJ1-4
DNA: TGCGCCAGCAGCTTATCACAGGGTGCAACAACTAATGAAAAACTGTTTTTT
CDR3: CASSLSQGATTNEKLFF

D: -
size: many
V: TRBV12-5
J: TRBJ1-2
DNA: TGTGCTAGTGGTTTGGGGACAGACTATGGCTACGCCTTC
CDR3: CASGLGTDYGYAF

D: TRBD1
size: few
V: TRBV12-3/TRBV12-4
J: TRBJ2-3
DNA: TGTGCCAGCAGCCATACAGGGGCTTATAGCACAGATACGCAGTATTTT
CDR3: CASSHTGAYSTDTQYF

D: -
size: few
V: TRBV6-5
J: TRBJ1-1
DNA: TGTGCCAGCAGTTCCGGTAGGGGGGGCACTGAAGCTTTCTTT
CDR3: CASSSGRGGTEAFF

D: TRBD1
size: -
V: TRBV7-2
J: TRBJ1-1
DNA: TGTGCCAGCAGCTCTCAGGGGGACACTGAAGCTTTCTTT
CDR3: CASSSQGDTEAFF

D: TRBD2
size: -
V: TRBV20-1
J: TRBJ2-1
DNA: TGCAGTGCTAGAGCCCCCCGGAGACTAGCGGAGGGGAGCCCCTACAATGAGCAGTTCTTC
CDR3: CSARAPRRLAEGSPYNEQFF

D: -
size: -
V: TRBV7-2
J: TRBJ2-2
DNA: TGTGCCAGCAGCTCCCCTAGCTCCCCTAGCACCGGGGAGCTGTTTTTT
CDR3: CASSSPSSPSTGELFF

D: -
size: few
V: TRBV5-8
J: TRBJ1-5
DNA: TGTGCCAGCAGCTTGGTGGGAAAATATAGCAATCAGCCCCAGCATTTT
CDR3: CASSLVGKYSNQPQHF

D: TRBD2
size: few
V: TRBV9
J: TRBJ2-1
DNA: TGTGCCAGCAGCACAGCGGGGGACTACAATGAGCAGTTCTTC
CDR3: CASSTAGDYNEQFF

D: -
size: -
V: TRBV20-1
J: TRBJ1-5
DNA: TGCAGTGCTAGAGCGAGGGGAGGGGGAAATCAGCCCCAGCATTTT
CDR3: CSARARGGGNQPQHF

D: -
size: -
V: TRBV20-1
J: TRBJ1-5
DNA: TGCAGTGCTAGAGAGGGGTGGATCGATCAGCCCCAGCATTTT
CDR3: CSAREGWIDQPQHF

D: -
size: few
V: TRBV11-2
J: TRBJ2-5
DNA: TGTGCCAGCAGCCGCCAGGTTAAAGAGACCCAGTACTTC
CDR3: CASSRQVKETQYF

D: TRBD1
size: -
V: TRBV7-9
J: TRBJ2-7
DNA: TGTGCCAGCAGCCCTAGACAGGGTATACACGAGCAGTACTTC
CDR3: CASSPRQGIHEQYF

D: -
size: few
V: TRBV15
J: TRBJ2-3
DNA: TGTGCCACCAGCACGCCAGGGCTAGATACGCAGTATTTT
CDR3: CATSTPGLDTQYF

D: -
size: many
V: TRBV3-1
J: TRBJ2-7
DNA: TGTGCCAGCAGCCAAGGGTCGCCCTACGAGCAGTACTTC
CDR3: CASSQGSPYEQYF

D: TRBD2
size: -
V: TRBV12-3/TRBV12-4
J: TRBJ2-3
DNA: TGTGCCAGCAGTTTAGCAAAGACTAGCGGGAGTACAGATACGCAGTATTTT
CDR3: CASSLAKTSGSTDTQYF

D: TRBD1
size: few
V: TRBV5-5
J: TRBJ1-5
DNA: TGTGCCAGCCGCCTTATCTGGGGACAGGAGAATCAGCCCCAGCATTTT
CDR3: CASRLIWGQENQPQHF

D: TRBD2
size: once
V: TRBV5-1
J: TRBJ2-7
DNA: TGCGCCAGCAGCGAGGGACTAGCTCACGAGCAGTACTTC
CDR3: CASSEGLAHEQYF

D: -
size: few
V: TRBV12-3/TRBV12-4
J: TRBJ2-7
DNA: TGTGCCAGCAGTTTTCATGGGGGGACCTACGAGCAGTACTTC
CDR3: CASSFHGGTYEQYF

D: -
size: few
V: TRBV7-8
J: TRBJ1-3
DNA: TGTGCCAGCAGCTTAGTCAGGGCTCCTGGAAACACCATATATTTT
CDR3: CASSLVRAPGNTIYF

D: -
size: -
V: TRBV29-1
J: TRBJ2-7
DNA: TGCAGCGTCGCAAGAGGGCCTACCTACGAGCAGTACTTC
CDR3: CSVARGPTYEQYF

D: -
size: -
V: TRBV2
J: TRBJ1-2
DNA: TGTGCCAGCAGTGTGCGTTGGGACTATGGCTACACCTTC
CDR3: CASSVRWDYGYTF

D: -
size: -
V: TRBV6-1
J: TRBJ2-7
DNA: TGTGCCAGCAAAGGGACTCCCACCTACGAGCAGTACTTC
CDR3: CASKGTPTYEQYF

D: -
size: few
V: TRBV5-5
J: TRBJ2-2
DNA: TGTGCCAGCAGCTTGTTGGGTACTGGGAACACCGGGGAGCTGTTTTTT
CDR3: CASSLLGTGNTGELFF

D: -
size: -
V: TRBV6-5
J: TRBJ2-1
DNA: TGTGCCAGCAGTTACTCGACACCTTCTCGCTCCTACAATGAGCAGTTCTTC
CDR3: CASSYSTPSRSYNEQFF

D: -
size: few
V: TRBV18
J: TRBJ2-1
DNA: TGTGCCAGCTCACCACGGCAGGACAATGAGCAGTTCTTC
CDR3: CASSPRQDNEQFF

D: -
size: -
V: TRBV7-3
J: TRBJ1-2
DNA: TGTGCCAGCAGCTTGGGACGAGGTAGAGGCTACACCTTC
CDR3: CASSLGRGRGYTF

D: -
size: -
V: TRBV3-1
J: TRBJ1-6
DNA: TGTGCCAGCAGCCCTCTTTACAGTAATTCACCCCTCCACTTT
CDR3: CASSPLYSNSPLHF

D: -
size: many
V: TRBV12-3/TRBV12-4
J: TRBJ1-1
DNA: TGTGCCAGCAGTTTGGGCGCGGCTCCGACCGTTGAAGCTTTCTTT
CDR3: CASSLGAAPTVEAFF

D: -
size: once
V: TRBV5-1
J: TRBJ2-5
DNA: TGCGCCCCCTCACTGACGCCCACCCAGCAAGAGACCCAGTACTTC
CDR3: CAPSLTPTQQETQYF

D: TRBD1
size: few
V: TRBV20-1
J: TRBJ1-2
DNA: TGCAGTGCTAAACCGGGGGGGACAGGGACCTATGGCTACACCTTC
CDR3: CSAKPGGTGTYGYTF

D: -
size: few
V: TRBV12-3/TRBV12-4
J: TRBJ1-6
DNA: TGTGCCAGCAGTTTATCTCGGGGATGGTCACCCCTCCACTTT
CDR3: CASSLSRGWSPLHF

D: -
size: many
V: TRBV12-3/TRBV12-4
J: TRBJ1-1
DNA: TGTGCCAGCAGTTCTTTCGGGAACTCTGAAGCTTTCTTT
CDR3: CASSSFGNSEAFF

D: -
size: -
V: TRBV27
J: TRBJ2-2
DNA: TGTGCCAGCAGTTTGGTAGGCAGGCTGGATACCGGGGAGCTGTTTTTT
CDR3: CASSLVGRLDTGELFF

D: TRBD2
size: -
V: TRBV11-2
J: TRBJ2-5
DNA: TGTGCCAGCAGCCACCGGGCCGGGACTAGCGGGAGACAAGAGACCCAGTACTTC
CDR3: CASSHRAGTSGRQETQYF

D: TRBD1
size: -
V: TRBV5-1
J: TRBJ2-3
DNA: TGCGCCAGCAGTAAACAGGGGGCTGACGCAGATACGCAGTATTTT
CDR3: CASSKQGADADTQYF

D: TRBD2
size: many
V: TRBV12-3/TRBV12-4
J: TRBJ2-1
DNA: TGTGCCAGCAGTTTTCGCGCCGGGCTCGCGGGGGGGCCCAGGGGCTACAATGAGCAGTTCTTC
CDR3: CASSFRAGLAGGPRGYNEQFF

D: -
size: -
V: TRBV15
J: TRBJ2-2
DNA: TGTGCCACCAGCAGAGACCAGGCCACCGGGGAGCTGTTTTTT
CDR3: CATSRDQATGELFF

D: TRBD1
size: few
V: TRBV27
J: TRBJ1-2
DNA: TGTGCCAGCAGTCCCCGGGACAGGGGTAGTTGGGGCTACACCTTC
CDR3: CASSPRDRGSWGYTF

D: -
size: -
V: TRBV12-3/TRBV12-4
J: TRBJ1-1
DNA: TGTGCCAGCAGCCGTGAAGCTTTCTTT
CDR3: CASSREAFF

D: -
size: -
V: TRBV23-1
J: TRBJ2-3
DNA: TGCGCCAGCACCAGAAACTTCACAGATACGCAGTATTTT
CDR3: CASTRNFTDTQYF

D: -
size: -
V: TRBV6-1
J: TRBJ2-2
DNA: TGTGCCAGCGGGATAGCTCATCCCACCGGGGAGCTGTTTTTT
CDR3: CASGIAHPTGELFF

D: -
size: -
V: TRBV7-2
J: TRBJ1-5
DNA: TGTGCCAGCAGCTTAGGGCCCAGGGGCACTAGGCCCCAGCATTTT
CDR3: CASSLGPRGTRPQHF

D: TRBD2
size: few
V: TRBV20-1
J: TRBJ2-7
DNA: TGCAGTGCTAGAGATTTCAGCGGGAGCGTGTACGAGCAGTACTTC
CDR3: CSARDFSGSVYEQYF

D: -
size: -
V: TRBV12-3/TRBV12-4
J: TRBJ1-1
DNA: TGTGCCAGCAGTAAAAATGGTATGAACACTGAAGCTTTCTTT
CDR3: CASSKNGMNTEAFF